This T cell receptor beta chain was captured in a study of blood T cell repertoires in COVID-19 (TCRdb year 2020). Some background on the complete study: Samples from collaborators originated in the United States, Italy and Spain and spanned both the acute and convalescent phases of COVID-19. The repertoires were released in a freely available public database intended as a resource for research on the immune response to SARS-CoV-2. The material from the prospective study consisted of cDNA or gDNA derived from T cells, B-cell-depleted T cells, or PBMCs. The sample metadata nearly always contained a de-identified subject ID, COVID-19 status, age in years and sex. Deeply sampled blood TCRbeta repertoires from subjects exposed to, actively infected with, or recovered from COVID-19 were included in the dataset. Where available, HLA class I and class II types were obtained from metadata supplied by the sample provider rather than from assay-based typing. The samples were drawn from two sources: the first 160 participants of the ongoing ImmuneRACE study, and fewer than 1,500 subjects contributed by 6 global collaborators.

This clone was observed a single time. The specificity of this receptor is unknown. Base quality data are lacking; no much larger clone is found one base away. TCRbeta CDR3 regions were amplified from genomic DNA using the immunoSEQ Assay, a bias-controlled multiplex PCR. The paper's data handling went like this. The number of nucleated cells in each sample was estimated by amplification of reference gene primers within the assay. To quantify the absolute abundance of each unique TCRbeta CDR3 rearrangement, sequence reads were collapsed and filtered. For each sample, productive Simpson clonality was calculated as the square root of Simpson's diversity index across productive rearrangements. TCRdb took this table from immuneACCESS and kept in-frame rearrangements with V and J called. Such tables lack part of the clones; where checked against another copy, unresolved V genes explain under half of the gap, and the rest is unexplained. V and J calls and clone size are those listed in that table; D and trimming were worked out from the DNA. Counted in this sample were over 250,000 clones; 88% of them appeared once. The ten largest make up approximately 1% of the sample.

The study at large found these results: Clinical and demographic metadata were provided uncurated, with the amount varying by source and participant.

CDR1 is given as LGHNA and CDR2 as YSLEER, both from the germline V gene. V and J are trimmed by 6 bases and 5 bases, and the gene matches miss 5 bases of the junction. Its CDR3 holds 16 amino acids, cysteine through phenylalanine. Here the CDR3 DNA is all that survives: 48 bases in frame from base 1. Participants in the prospective study were enrolled through a virtual design, were aged roughly 18 to 100 years, and lived in about two dozen United States geographic areas. In the prospective study, participants were assigned to cohorts based on the clinical history participants reported in a screening survey and a study questionnaire. Recovered participants in ImmuneRACE Cohort 3 were defined as having two consecutive negative NP/OP PCR tests, clearance from a healthcare professional, or resolution of symptoms. In the prospective study, whole blood, serum and a nasopharyngeal or oropharyngeal swab were collected from each participant by mobile phlebotomists. Additional blood draws and questionnaires over an approximately 2-month period could optionally be provided by prospective study participants. Blood samples from the prospective study were shipped frozen or at room temperature prior to DNA extraction.

The rearrangement combines TRBV4-3 with TRBJ2-3, and 16 junction bases match TRBD2. This receptor was identified in a woman in her thirties who had recovered from COVID-19. Sequencing was carried out using PBMCs or T cells enriched from blood (not recorded which). The CDR3 loop reads CASRPGLAGGGDTQYF. The DNA is TGCGCCAGCAGGCCGGGACTAGCGGGGGGGGGAGATACGCAGTATTTT.